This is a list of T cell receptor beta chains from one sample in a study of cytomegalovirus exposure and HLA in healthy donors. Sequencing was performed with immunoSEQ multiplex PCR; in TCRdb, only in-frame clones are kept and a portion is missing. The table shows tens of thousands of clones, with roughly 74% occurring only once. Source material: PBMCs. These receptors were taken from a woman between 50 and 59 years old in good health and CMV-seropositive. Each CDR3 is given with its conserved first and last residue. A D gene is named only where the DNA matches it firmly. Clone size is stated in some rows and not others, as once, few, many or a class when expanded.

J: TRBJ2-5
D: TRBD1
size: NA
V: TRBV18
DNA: TGTGCCAGCTCACCGGGACAGCTGGGGGAGACCCAGTACTTC
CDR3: CASSPGQLGETQYF

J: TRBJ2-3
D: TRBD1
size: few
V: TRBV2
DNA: TGTGCCAGCAGAGGGGACAGCCCCACAGATACGCAGTATTTT
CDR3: CASRGDSPTDTQYF

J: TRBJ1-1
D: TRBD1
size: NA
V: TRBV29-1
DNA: TGCAGCGAAACTACAGGGGTCACTGAAGCTTTCTTT
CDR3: CSETTGVTEAFF

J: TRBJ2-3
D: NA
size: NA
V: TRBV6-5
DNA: TGTGCCAGCAGTTTCAGGGTTAGCACAGATACGCAGTATTTT
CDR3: CASSFRVSTDTQYF

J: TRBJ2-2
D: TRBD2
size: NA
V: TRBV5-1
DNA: TGCGCCAGCAGCCCTCTGACTAGCGCTTCCACCGGGGAGCTGTTTTTT
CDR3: CASSPLTSASTGELFF

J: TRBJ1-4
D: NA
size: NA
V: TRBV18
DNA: TGTGCCAGCTCACGAGAGGCGGGGGAAAAACTGTTTTTT
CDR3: CASSREAGEKLFF

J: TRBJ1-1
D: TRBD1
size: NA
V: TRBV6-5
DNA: TGTGCCAGCAGTTCCTTCTGGACAGGGGGATATACTGAAGCTTTCTTT
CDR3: CASSSFWTGGYTEAFF

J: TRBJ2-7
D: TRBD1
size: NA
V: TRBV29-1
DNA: TGCAGGCGGGGGACAGGGACATACGAGCAGTACTTC
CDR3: CRRGTGTYEQYF

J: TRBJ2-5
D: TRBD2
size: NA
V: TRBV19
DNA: TGTGCCAGTAGTCCCAGGCGGGAGAGATTGGAGACCCAGTACTTC
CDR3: CASSPRRERLETQYF

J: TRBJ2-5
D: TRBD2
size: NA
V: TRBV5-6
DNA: TGTGCCAGCAGCTTGTCGGCGGGAGCCGAGACCCAGTACTTC
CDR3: CASSLSAGAETQYF

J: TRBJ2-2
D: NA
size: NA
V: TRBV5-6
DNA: TGTGCCAGCAGCTTCGGAATCGCGGGAAATGCCGGGGAGCTGTTTTTT
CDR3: CASSFGIAGNAGELFF

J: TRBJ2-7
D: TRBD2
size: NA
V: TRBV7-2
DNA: TGTGCCAGCAGCTTAGGTAGCGGGGAAATCTACGAGCAGTACTTC
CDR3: CASSLGSGEIYEQYF

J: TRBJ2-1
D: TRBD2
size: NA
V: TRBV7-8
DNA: TGTGCCAGCAGGCCACGTGGGGAGGGGTACAATGAGCAGTTCTTC
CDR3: CASRPRGEGYNEQFF

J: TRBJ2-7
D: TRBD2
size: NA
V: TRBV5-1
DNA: TGCGCCAGCAGCCCGGGACTAGCGACCTACGAGCAGTACTTC
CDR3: CASSPGLATYEQYF

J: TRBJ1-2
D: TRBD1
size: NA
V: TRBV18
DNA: TGTGCCAGCTCACCCCCAAGCCTTGGACAGGGTATAGGCTACACCTTC
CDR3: CASSPPSLGQGIGYTF

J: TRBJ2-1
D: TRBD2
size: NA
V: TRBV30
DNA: TGTGCCTGGACCCCCTTCCGGGGGACTAGCGCATACAATGAGCAGTTCTTC
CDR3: CAWTPFRGTSAYNEQFF

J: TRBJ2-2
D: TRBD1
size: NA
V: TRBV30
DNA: TGTGCCTGGAGGCAGACAGGGGGCCTCACCGGGGAGCTGTTTTTT
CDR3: CAWRQTGGLTGELFF

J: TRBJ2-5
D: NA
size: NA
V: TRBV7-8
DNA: TGTGCCAGCAGCCCCGGGAGCCACGAGACCCAGTACTTC
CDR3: CASSPGSHETQYF

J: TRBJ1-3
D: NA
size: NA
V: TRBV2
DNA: TGTGCCAGCAGTCCTACAGGGTACGACAAAGGAAACACCATATATTTT
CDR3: CASSPTGYDKGNTIYF